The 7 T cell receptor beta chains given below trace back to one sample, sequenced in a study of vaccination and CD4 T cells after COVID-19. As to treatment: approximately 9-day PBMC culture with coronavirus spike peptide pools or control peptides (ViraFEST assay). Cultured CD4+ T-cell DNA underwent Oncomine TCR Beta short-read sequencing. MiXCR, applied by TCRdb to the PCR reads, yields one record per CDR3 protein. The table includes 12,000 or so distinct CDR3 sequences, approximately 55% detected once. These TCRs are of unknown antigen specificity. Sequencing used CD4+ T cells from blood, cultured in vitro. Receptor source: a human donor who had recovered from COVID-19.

For the CDR3, the DNA is TGTGCCAGCAGCCGCACGGAGACCCAGTACTTC. Its protein is CASSRTETQYF. V is TRBV7-2 and J is TRBJ2-5, with no clear D. Between the trimmed V and J ends, which lost 5 bases and 5 bases, there was a span of 6 bases. This CDR3 has 11 residues. CDR1 is SGHTA and CDR2 is FQGNSA in the germline V gene.

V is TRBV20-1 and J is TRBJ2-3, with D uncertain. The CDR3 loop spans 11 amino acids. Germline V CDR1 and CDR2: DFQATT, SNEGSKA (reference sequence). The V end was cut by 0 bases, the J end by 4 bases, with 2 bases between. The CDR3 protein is CSAREADTQYF. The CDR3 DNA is TGCAGTGCTAGAGAGGCAGATACGCAGTATTTT.

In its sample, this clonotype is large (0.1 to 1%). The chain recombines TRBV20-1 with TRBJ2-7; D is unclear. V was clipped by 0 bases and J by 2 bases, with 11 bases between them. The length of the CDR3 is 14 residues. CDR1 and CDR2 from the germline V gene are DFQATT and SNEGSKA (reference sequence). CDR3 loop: CSARDLDVTYEQYF. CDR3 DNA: TGCAGTGCTAGAGATCTCGACGTTACCTACGAGCAGTACTTC.

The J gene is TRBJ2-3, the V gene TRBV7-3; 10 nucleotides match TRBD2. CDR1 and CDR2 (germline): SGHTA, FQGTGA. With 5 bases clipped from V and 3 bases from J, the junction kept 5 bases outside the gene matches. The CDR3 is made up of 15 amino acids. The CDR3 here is CASSPSGSETDTQYF. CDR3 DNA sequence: TGTGCCAGCAGCCCTAGCGGGAGTGAGACAGATACGCAGTATTTT. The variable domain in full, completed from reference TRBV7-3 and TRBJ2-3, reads GAGVSQTPSNKVTEKGKYVELRCDPISGHTALYWYRQSLGQGPEFLIYFQGTGAADDSGLPNDRFFAVRPEGSVSTLKIQRTERGDSAVYLCASSPSGSETDTQYFGPGTRLTVL.

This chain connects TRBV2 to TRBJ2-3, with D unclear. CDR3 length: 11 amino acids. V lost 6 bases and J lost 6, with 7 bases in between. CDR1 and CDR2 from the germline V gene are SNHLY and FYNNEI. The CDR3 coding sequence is TGTGCCAGCAGGCCTTCCGATACGCAGTATTTT. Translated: CASRPSDTQYF.

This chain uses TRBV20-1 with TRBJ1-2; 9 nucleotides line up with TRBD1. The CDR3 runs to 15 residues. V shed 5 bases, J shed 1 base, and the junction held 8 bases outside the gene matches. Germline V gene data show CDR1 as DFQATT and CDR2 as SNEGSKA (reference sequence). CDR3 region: CSAYDRDRDNYGYTF. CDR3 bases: TGCAGTGCTTACGATCGGGACAGGGATAACTATGGCTACACCTTC.

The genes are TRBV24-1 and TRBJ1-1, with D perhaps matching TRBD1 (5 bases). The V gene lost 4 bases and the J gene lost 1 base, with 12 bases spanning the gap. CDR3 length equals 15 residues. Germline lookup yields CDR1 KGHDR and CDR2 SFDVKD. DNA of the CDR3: TGTGCCACCAGTGAAACTAGGGGTGCGAACACTGAAGCTTTCTTT. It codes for CATSETRGANTEAFF.